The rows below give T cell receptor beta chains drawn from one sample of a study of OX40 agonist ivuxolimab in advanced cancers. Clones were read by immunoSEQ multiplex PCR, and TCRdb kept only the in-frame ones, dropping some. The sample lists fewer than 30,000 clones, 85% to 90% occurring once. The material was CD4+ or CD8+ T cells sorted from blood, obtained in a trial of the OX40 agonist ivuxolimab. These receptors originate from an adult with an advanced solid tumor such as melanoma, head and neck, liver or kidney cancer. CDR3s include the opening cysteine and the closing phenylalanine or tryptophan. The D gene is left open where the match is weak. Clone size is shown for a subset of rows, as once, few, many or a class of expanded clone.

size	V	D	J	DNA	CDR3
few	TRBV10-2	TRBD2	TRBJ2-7	TGCGCCAGCGGGCGGGGGGCCGAGCAGTACTTC	CASGRGAEQYF
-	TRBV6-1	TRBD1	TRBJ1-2	TGTGCCAGCAGTGAATATGAAGGACAGGACCCCGCTGGCTACACCTTC	CASSEYEGQDPAGYTF
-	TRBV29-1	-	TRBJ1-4	TGCAGCGTTGGTGAGGCGGGTGAAAAACTGTTTTTT	CSVGEAGEKLFF
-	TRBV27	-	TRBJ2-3	TGTGCCAGCAGTCTTTGGGGTTCCACAGATACGCAGTATTTT	CASSLWGSTDTQYF
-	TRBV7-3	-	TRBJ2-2	TGTGCCAGCAGCCCCATAGGGGGGGGCCACACCGGGGAGCTGTTTTTT	CASSPIGGGHTGELFF
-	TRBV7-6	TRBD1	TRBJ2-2	TGTGCCAGCAGCTACACAGGGGGCACCGGGGAGCTGTTTTTT	CASSYTGGTGELFF
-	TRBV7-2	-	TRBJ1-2	TGTGCCAGCAGCTTTTTGGGTCTTAACTATGGCTACACCTTC	CASSFLGLNYGYTF
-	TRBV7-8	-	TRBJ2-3	TGTGCCAGCAGCTTAGTGCCTACAGATACGCAGTATTTT	CASSLVPTDTQYF
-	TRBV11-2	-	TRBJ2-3	TGTGCCAGCAGCTTAGAGTACACAGATACGCAGTATTTT	CASSLEYTDTQYF
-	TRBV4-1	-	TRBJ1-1	TGCGCCAGCAGCCATTCCCAGGGTATCGCTGAAGCTTTCTTT	CASSHSQGIAEAFF
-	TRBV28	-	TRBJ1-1	TGTGCCAGCACCGATTCGGGGGCTGAAGCTTTCTTT	CASTDSGAEAFF
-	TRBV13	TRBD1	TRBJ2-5	TGTGCCAGCAGCACCCGACAGGGCCGAGAGACCCAGTACTTC	CASSTRQGRETQYF
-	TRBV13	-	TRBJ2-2	TGTGCCAGCAGGGCTAGAGGGGACACCGGGGAGCTGTTTTTT	CASRARGDTGELFF
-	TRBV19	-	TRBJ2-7	TGTGCCGTAGGGGATCTGTACCTCTACGAGCAGTACTTC	CAVGDLYLYEQYF
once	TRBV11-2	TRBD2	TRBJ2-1	TGTGCCAGCAGCTTAGATCTCAGCGGGAGGGGGGATGAGCAGTTCTTC	CASSLDLSGRGDEQFF
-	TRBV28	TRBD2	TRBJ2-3	TGTGCCAGCAGTTCGCCCCGGGAGGAAGATACGCAGTATTTT	CASSSPREEDTQYF
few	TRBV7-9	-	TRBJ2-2	TGTGCCAGCAGTTCCGTGGGGAACGGGGAGCTGTTTTTT	CASSSVGNGELFF
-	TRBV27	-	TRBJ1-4	TGTGCCAGCAGTTTGGGGTTTGGAGAAAAACTGTTTTTT	CASSLGFGEKLFF
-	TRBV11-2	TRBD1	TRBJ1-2	TGTGCCAGCAGCCAAAACAGGGGGGGAGGCTACACCTTC	CASSQNRGGGYTF
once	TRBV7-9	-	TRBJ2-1	TGTGCCAGCAGCTTAGGTAACAGCCTCTACAATGAGCAGTTCTTC	CASSLGNSLYNEQFF
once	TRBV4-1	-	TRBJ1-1	TGCGCCAGCAGGCGACATCTGAACACTGAAGCTTTCTTT	CASRRHLNTEAFF
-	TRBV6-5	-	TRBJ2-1	TGTGCCAGCAGTTACCCCACCCATGAGCAGTTCTTC	CASSYPTHEQFF
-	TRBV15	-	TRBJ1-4	TGTGCCACCAGCAGAGAGTCAGGGAGTAATGAAAAACTGTTTTTT	CATSRESGSNEKLFF
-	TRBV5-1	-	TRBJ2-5	TGCGCCAGCAGCTTGGGGGACCCGGAGACCCAGTACTTC	CASSLGDPETQYF
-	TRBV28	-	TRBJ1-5	TGTGCGTCCTACCGCAATCAGCCCCAGCATTTT	CASYRNQPQHF
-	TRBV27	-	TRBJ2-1	TGTGCCAGCAGTTCACCGGACCTGCACCACAATGAGCAGTTCTTC	CASSSPDLHHNEQFF
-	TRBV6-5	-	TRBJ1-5	TGTGCCAGCAGTTATGGGGTCAATCAGCCCCAGCATTTT	CASSYGVNQPQHF
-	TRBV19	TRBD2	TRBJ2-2	TGTGCCAGTAGTATACTGACTAGCGGGACGGGGGAGCTGTTTTTT	CASSILTSGTGELFF
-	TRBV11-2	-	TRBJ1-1	TGTGCCAGCGGTTCCAGACCGGGGCACACTGAAGCTTTCTTT	CASGSRPGHTEAFF
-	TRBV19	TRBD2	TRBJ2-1	TGTGCCAGTAGTGGAGCGGGAGGTTTCAATGAGCAGTTCTTC	CASSGAGGFNEQFF
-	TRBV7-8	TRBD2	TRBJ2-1	TGTGCCAGCAGCTTCGGACTAGCGGGAGAGGAGCAGTTCTTC	CASSFGLAGEEQFF
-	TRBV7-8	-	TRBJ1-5	TGTGCCAGCAGCGAGGAGTATAGCAATCAGCCCCAGCATTTT	CASSEEYSNQPQHF
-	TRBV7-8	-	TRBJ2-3	TGTGCCAGCAGCTTAGCGCAGGTCAGCGTGAGAGGGGATACGCAGTATTTT	CASSLAQVSVRGDTQYF
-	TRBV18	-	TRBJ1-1	TGTGCCAGCTCACCAGGGTTTGTGACTGAAGCTTTCTTT	CASSPGFVTEAFF
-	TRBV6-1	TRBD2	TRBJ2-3	TGTGCCAGCAGGGAAAATAGCGGGTCTCACACAGATACGCAGTATTTT	CASRENSGSHTDTQYF
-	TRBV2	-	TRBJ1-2	TGTGCCAGCCGAACCCCAGCAGAGTATTATGGCTACACCTTC	CASRTPAEYYGYTF
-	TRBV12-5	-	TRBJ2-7	TGTGCTAGTGAATGGAGGGGGCGCGGGGAGCAGTACTTC	CASEWRGRGEQYF
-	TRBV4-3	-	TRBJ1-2	TGCGCCAGCAGCCAAGATAGATGGACGGACAGCGGCTACACCTTC	CASSQDRWTDSGYTF
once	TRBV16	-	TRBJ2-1	TGTGCCAGCAGCCAAGTTGAGGAGCAGTTCTTC	CASSQVEEQFF
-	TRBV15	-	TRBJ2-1	TGTGCCACCAGCGGGGGGCCCAATGAGCAGTTCTTC	CATSGGPNEQFF
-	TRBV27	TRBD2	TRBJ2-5	TGTGCCAGCAGTTCGGGACTAGCGGGAGAGTACCAAGAGACCCAGTACTTC	CASSSGLAGEYQETQYF
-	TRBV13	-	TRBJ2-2	TGTGCCAGCAGCTTAAGGGTTCGGCTAGACACCGGGGAGCTGTTTTTT	CASSLRVRLDTGELFF
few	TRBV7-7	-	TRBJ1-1	TGTGCCAGCAGCTCTCTCAGGGAGGGAGTCGACACTGAAGCTTTCTTT	CASSSLREGVDTEAFF
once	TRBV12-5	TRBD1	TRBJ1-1	TGTGCTAGTGGTTTGGAGTCAACAGGGGCTGGAGCGTTAGAAGAAGCTTTCTTT	CASGLESTGAGALEEAFF
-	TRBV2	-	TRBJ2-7	TGTGCCAGCTGGGGACTGACCTTGGAGGACGAGCAGTACTTC	CASWGLTLEDEQYF
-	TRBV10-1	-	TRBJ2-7	TGCGCCAGCAGTGATTCATATGGCAGGGGGGAGTCCTACGAGCAGTACTTC	CASSDSYGRGESYEQYF
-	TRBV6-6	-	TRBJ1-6	TGTGCCAGCAGGGGGGGCCCGCCCCTCCACTTT	CASRGGPPLHF
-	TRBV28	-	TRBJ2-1	TGTGCCAGCAGTTTACTTAGCTCCTACAATGAGCAGTTCTTC	CASSLLSSYNEQFF
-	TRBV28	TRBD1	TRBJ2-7	TGTGCCAGCAGTACTACAGGGGTCGACTACGAGCAGTACTTC	CASSTTGVDYEQYF